The 16 T cell receptor beta chains listed next were all sequenced from one sample in a study of blood T cell repertoires in COVID-19. Clones were read by immunoSEQ multiplex PCR, and TCRdb kept only the in-frame ones, dropping some. The sample shows roughly 68,000 clones, 87% of them seen only once. The sample consisted of peripheral blood. Receptor source: a man aged 45-65 years with active COVID-19.

The rearrangement joins TRBV2 to TRBJ2-3; the match to TRBD2 covers 15 bases. Germline assignment: CDR1 SNHLY and CDR2 FYNNEI. V shed 4 bases and J 0 bases; nucleotides not matched to a gene: 2. There are 17 residues in the CDR3. CDR3 DNA: TGTGCCAGCAGTGGGACTAGCGGGGGGGCTAGCACAGATACGCAGTATTTT. Amino acids: CASSGTSGGASTDTQYF.

The J gene is TRBJ1-4, the V gene TRBV3-1 (or the pseudogene TRBV3-2); D may be TRBD1 (5 bases). Trimming pared 1 base from V and 4 bases from J, leaving 10 bases between. The CDR3 has 15 amino acids. The germline CDR1 and CDR2 sequences are LGHDT and YNNKEL (reference sequence). This chain's CDR3 is CASSQGRQGNEKLFF. CDR3 bases: TGTGCCAGCAGCCAAGGGCGGCAGGGTAATGAAAAACTGTTTTTT.

This clone was found once. The chain employs TRBV19 and TRBJ2-1, with 9 bases that match TRBD2. Germline loops: CDR1 LNHDA, CDR2 SQIVND (reference sequence). The J segment lost 6 bases and the V segment lost 5 bases, leaving 8 bases of the junction unmatched. There are 15 residues in the CDR3. The CDR3 DNA is TGTGCCAGTAGTCCCTTAGCGGGAGAGCGCAATGAGCAGTTCTTC. As protein: CASSPLAGERNEQFF. The variable domain in full, with the rest retrieved from reference TRBV19 and TRBJ2-1, is DGGITQSPKYLFRKEGQNVTLSCEQNLNHDAMYWYRQDPGQGLRLIYYSQIVNDFQKGDIAEGYSVSREKKESFPLTVTSAQKNPTAFYLCASSPLAGERNEQFFGPGTRLTVL.

V and J are TRBV27 and TRBJ1-6; TRBD1 agrees at 9 bases. In germline, CDR1 is MNHEY, CDR2 SMNVEV (reference sequence). V shed 4 bases, J shed 6 bases, and the junction held 13 bases outside the gene matches. The CDR3 is 18 residues long. CDR3: CASSSLLRDRAVNSPLHF. DNA for the CDR3: TGTGCCAGCAGTTCCCTGCTCCGGGACAGGGCCGTTAATTCACCCCTCCACTTT.

This chain joins TRBV7-2 and TRBJ1-6; 11 positions match TRBD1. With 2 bases clipped from V and 1 base from J, the junction kept 4 bases outside the gene matches. The CDR3 has 18 amino acids. Germline CDR1 is SGHTA and CDR2 is FQGNSA. CDR3 bases: TGTGCCAGCAGCTTATGGACAGGGGGCGGGTCCTATAATTCACCCCTCCACTTT. Encoded protein: CASSLWTGGGSYNSPLHF.

CDR3 sequence reads: CASSPAIGGDTEAFF. In DNA form, the CDR3 reads TGTGCCAGCTCACCTGCGATCGGGGGGGACACTGAAGCTTTCTTT. The rearrangement links TRBV18 to TRBJ1-1, with D possibly TRBD1 on 5 matching bases. Germline loops: CDR1 KGHSH, CDR2 LQKENI. Trimming pared 3 bases from V and 3 bases from J, leaving 14 bases between. The CDR3 totals 15 residues.

The rearrangement joins TRBV28 to TRBJ2-7; 8 bases map to TRBD1. The CDR3 runs 14 residues. The ends lost 4 bases at V and 0 bases at J; junction bases unmatched: 2. CDR1 and CDR2 from the germline V gene are MDHEN and SYDVKM. This chain's CDR3 is CASSWTGSSYEQYF. The CDR3 region has the DNA TGTGCCAGCAGTTGGACAGGGTCCTCCTACGAGCAGTACTTC. The full variable domain, with the rest looked up from reference TRBV28 and TRBJ2-7, is DVKVTQSSRYLVKRTGEKVFLECVQDMDHENMFWYRQDPGLGLRLIYFSYDVKMKEKGDIPEGYSVSREKKERFSLILESASTNQTSMYLCASSWTGSSYEQYFGPGTRLTVT.

V usage is TRBV3-1 (or the pseudogene TRBV3-2) and J usage is TRBJ2-7; D remains unclear. Germline V gene lookup returns CDR1 LGHDT and CDR2 YNNKEL (reference sequence). This CDR3 region has 13 residues. Trimming took off 1 base at V and 4 bases at J, with 8 bases between the two ends. In DNA form, the CDR3 reads TGTGCCAGCAGCCAAGGAGCCGGGTACGAGCAGTACTTC. The encoded protein is CASSQGAGYEQYF.

The chain employs TRBV12-3 or TRBV12-4 and TRBJ2-7; a weak D match, TRBD1 (5 bases). Trimming left V 3 bases short and J 3 bases short, with 9 bases between. This CDR3 has 13 amino acids. CDR3 region: CASSFITGYEQYF. In DNA form, the CDR3 reads TGTGCCAGCAGTTTTATCACAGGCTACGAGCAGTACTTC.

The chain recombines TRBV18 with TRBJ1-4; 10 positions agree with TRBD1. Germline V gene data show CDR1 as KGHSH and CDR2 as LQKENI. CDR3 length: 15 residues. V shed 0 bases, J shed 8 bases, and the junction held 3 bases outside the gene matches. This CDR3 reads CASSPPGQGGEKLFF. The CDR3, as DNA: TGTGCCAGCTCACCACCCGGACAGGGGGGGGAAAAACTGTTTTTT.

This clone is a singleton in its sample. The V gene is TRBV7-2, the J gene TRBJ2-7; 7 positions agree with TRBD1. V shed 5 bases and J 0 bases; nucleotides not matched to a gene: 7. CDR3 length: 15 amino acids. Germline CDR1 is SGHTA and CDR2 is FQGNSA. CDR3 region: CASSAWDSSSYEQYF. The CDR3 coding sequence is TGTGCCAGCAGCGCATGGGACAGTAGCTCCTACGAGCAGTACTTC.

The V call is TRBV10-2, the J call TRBJ1-3; the match to TRBD1 covers 8 bases. This CDR3 comprises 14 residues. V lost 6 bases to trimming and J lost 2 bases; unmatched junction nucleotides: 3. CDR1 is WSHSY, CDR2 SAAADI, per germline. CDR3 coding DNA: TGCGCCAGCAGCGCGACAGGGGCTGGAAACACCATATATTTT. Translation gives CASSATGAGNTIYF.

The chain recombines TRBV3-1 (or the pseudogene TRBV3-2) with TRBJ1-6; D not resolved. The ends were cut back, 3 bases at V and 8 bases at J, with 11 bases in the middle. Germline V lookup: CDR1 LGHDT, CDR2 YNNKEL (reference sequence). The CDR3 runs to 14 residues. Written as DNA, the CDR3 is TGTGCCAGCAGCCAGGGCGGAGGGTATTCACCCCTCCACTTT. Amino acids: CASSQGGGYSPLHF.

V gene TRBV5-1 combines with J gene TRBJ1-1; D may be TRBD1 (5 bases). CDR3 length equals 14 residues. Germline-derived CDR1 and CDR2 are SGHRS and YFSETQ. Deletions cut 4 bases from V and 1 base from J, with 11 bases between. The CDR3 sequence: CASSPDIGNTEAFF. CDR3 sequence (DNA): TGCGCCAGCAGCCCGGACATCGGGAACACTGAAGCTTTCTTT.

V is TRBV28 and J is TRBJ1-5, with 7 bases matching TRBD1. The CDR3 covers 16 residues. The V and J ends lost 6 bases and 9 bases, in that order; junction bases with no gene match: 17. Germline assignment: CDR1 MDHEN and CDR2 SYDVKM. This CDR3 is CASSISRGIQSLPQHF. The CDR3 DNA reads as TGTGCCAGCAGCATCTCCAGGGGGATTCAATCTTTGCCCCAGCATTTT.

In regard to this clone: A read error is possible here, since a much larger clone lies one base away. This sequence joins TRBV28 and TRBJ1-5, with 10 positions matching TRBD1. Germline assignment: CDR1 MDHEN and CDR2 SYDVKM. The CDR3 is 15 residues long. CDR3 DNA sequence: TGTGTCAGCAGTTTAGGGACAGGGGTTGTTCAGCCCCAGCATTTT. Its protein is CVSSLGTGVVQPQHF. Based on the CDR3 plus reference TRBV28 and TRBJ1-5, the full variable domain is DVKVTQSSRYLVKRTGEKVFLECVQDMDHENMFWYRQDPGLGLRLIYFSYDVKMKEKGDIPEGYSVSREKKERFSLILESASTNQTSMYLCVSSLGTGVVQPQHFGDGTRLSIL.